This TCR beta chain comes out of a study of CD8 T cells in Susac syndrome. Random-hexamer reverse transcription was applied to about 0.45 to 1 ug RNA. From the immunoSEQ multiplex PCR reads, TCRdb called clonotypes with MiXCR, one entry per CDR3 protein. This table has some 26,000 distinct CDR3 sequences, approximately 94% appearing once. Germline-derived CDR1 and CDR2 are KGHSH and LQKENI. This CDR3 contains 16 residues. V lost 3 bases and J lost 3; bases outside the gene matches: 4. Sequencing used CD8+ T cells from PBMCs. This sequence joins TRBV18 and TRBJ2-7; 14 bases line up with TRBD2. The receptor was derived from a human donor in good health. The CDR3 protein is CASSPYGTSGGYEQYF. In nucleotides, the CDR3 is TGTGCCAGCTCACCTTATGGGACTAGCGGGGGCTACGAGCAGTACTTC.